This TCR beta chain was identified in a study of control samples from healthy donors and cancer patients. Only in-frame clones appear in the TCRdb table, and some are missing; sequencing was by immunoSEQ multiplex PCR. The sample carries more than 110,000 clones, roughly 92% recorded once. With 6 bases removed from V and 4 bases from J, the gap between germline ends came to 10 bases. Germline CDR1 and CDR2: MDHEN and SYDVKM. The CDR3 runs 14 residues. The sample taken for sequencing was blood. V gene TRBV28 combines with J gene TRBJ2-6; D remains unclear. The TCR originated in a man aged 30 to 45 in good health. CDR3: CASSRFHGANVLTF. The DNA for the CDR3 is TGTGCCAGCAGCCGGTTCCACGGGGCCAACGTCCTGACTTTC.